The 21 T cell receptor beta chains below all came from one sample that was sequenced in a study of CD4+ T cells in melanoma. This table comes from immunoSEQ multiplex PCR, and its TCRdb copy is limited to in-frame clones, with some not included. The sample consists of about 11,000 clones, less than 75% of them appearing once. The source material was cells from a culture (not recorded whether cultured in vitro). The receptors stem from a human donor with melanoma.

This clone was recorded only once. The chain uses TRBV2 and TRBJ2-2, with D hard to call. CDR1 is SNHLY, CDR2 FYNNEI, per germline. The CDR3 spans 13 residues. V was pared by 0 bases and J by 7 bases, with 6 bases between. The CDR3 spells CASSEAASGELFF. The CDR3 DNA sequence: TGTGCCAGCAGTGAAGCTGCCAGCGGGGAGCTGTTTTTT.

In DNA form, the CDR3 reads TGTGCCAGCAGCTGGGACAGGGTCACTGAAGCTTTCTTT. The encoded protein is CASSWDRVTEAFF. The chain employs TRBV6-5 and TRBJ1-1; 9 positions match TRBD1. Germline V CDR1 and CDR2: MNHEY, SVGAGI. With V trimmed by 6 bases and J by 4 bases, 3 bases remained unmatched. The CDR3 contains 13 residues.

The chain combines TRBV5-4 with TRBJ2-3; TRBD2 agrees at 11 bases. Germline CDR1 is SGHNT and CDR2 is YYREEE (reference sequence). CDR3 length: 15 amino acids. Germline trimming cut 4 bases from V and 4 bases from J; bases unmatched to any gene: 5. The CDR3 coding sequence is TGTGCCAGCAGCGGCGGGACTAGCGGCGCAGATACGCAGTATTTT. It specifies CASSGGTSGADTQYF.

The chain uses TRBV5-1 and TRBJ1-4; D not resolved. The CDR3 consists of 14 residues. Looked up from germline, CDR1 is SGHRS and CDR2 is YFSETQ. The V and J ends lost 0 bases and 8 bases respectively, with 11 bases between them. CDR3 region: CASSLASTAEKLFF. CDR3 in DNA: TGCGCCAGCAGCTTGGCCTCAACGGCAGAAAAACTGTTTTTT.

The chain couples TRBV18 to TRBJ2-3; tentative D call: TRBD2 (5 bases). The germline gives CDR1 KGHSH, CDR2 LQKENI. The CDR3 has 15 residues. Trimming took 3 bases from V and 2 from J, leaving 12 bases between them. CDR3 residues: CASSPLDSPTDTQYF. The CDR3 coding sequence is TGTGCCAGCTCACCTTTGGACTCTCCCACAGATACGCAGTATTTT.

This chain uses TRBV6-1 with TRBJ1-2; 10 nucleotides align to TRBD1. V was pared by 4 bases and J by 7 bases, with 6 bases of the junction left unmatched. CDR1 is MNHNS and CDR2 is SASEGT in the germline V gene. The CDR3 extends over 14 amino acids. In DNA, the CDR3 is TGTGCCAGCAGTGCAGACCGGGACAGGGGTGGCTACACCTTC. Its protein product is CASSADRDRGGYTF.

This chain links TRBV5-4 with TRBJ2-5, with 8 positions matching TRBD2. V was clipped by 4 bases and J by 1 base; unmatched bases: 3. The CDR3 consists of 14 residues. Germline V gene sequence: CDR1 SGHNT, CDR2 YYREEE (reference sequence). CDR3 sequence: CASSPGGGQETQYF. The DNA for the CDR3 is TGTGCCAGCAGCCCGGGGGGGGGCCAAGAGACCCAGTACTTC.

The V call is TRBV5-1, the J call TRBJ2-2, with D tentatively TRBD2 (7 bases). Looked up from germline, CDR1 is SGHRS and CDR2 is YFSETQ. Trimming removed 4 bases at V and 2 bases at J, with 12 bases between. There are 15 residues in the CDR3. The CDR3: CASSKGGFNTGELFF. CDR3 coding DNA: TGCGCCAGCAGCAAGGGGGGGTTTAACACCGGGGAGCTGTTTTTT.

In this sample, this clone turned up a few times. The rearrangement joins TRBV20-1 to TRBJ1-2, with D hard to call. The ends were cut back, 2 bases at V and 5 bases at J, with 6 bases in the middle. Germline CDR1 DFQATT, CDR2 SNEGSKA (reference sequence). The CDR3 is made up of 11 amino acids. The CDR3 region has the DNA TGCAGTGCTAGACCAGTATATGGCTACACCTTC. It codes for CSARPVYGYTF.

This sequence joins TRBV5-1 and TRBJ2-6, with D unclear. CDR1 SGHRS and CDR2 YFSETQ come from the germline V gene. Trimming left V 0 bases short and J 2 bases short, with 6 bases between. CDR3 length: 15 residues. The CDR3 DNA sequence: TGCGCCAGCAGCTTGGGGCTAGCTGGGGCCAACGTCCTGACTTTC. It is translated as CASSLGLAGANVLTF.

This chain links TRBV29-1 with TRBJ1-2; D is undetermined. The CDR3 contains 12 residues. V was trimmed by 4 bases and J by 4 bases, leaving 10 bases between them. CDR1 SQVTM and CDR2 ANQGSEA come from the germline V gene. The CDR3 region has the DNA TGCAGCGTTGTCGTCGAGGGCTATGGCTACACCTTC. Translated: CSVVVEGYGYTF. The whole variable domain, remainder taken from reference TRBV29-1 and TRBJ1-2, is SAVISQKPSRDICQRGTSLTIQCQVDSQVTMMFWYRQQPGQSLTLIATANQGSEATYESGFVIDKFPISRPNLTFSTLTVSNMSPEDSSIYLCSVVVEGYGYTFGSGTRLTVV.

The chain couples TRBV10-1 to TRBJ2-5, with 13 bases that match TRBD2. The germline gives CDR1 WNHNN, CDR2 SYGVQD (reference sequence). V lost 3 bases and J lost 2; bases outside the gene matches: 6. This CDR3 contains 17 residues. In nucleotides, the CDR3 is TGCGCCAGCAGTGAAGGTAGACTAGCGGGGGGTCAAGAGACCCAGTACTTC. It specifies CASSEGRLAGGQETQYF.

J is TRBJ2-5 and V is TRBV9, with 7 positions matching TRBD2. CDR3 length: 17 amino acids. The V and J ends lost 2 bases and 0 bases, in that order; junction bases with no gene match: 10. Germline CDR1 SGDLS, CDR2 YYNGEE. The DNA for the CDR3 is TGTGCCAGCAGCGTTCACGGGACTACAACGTACCAAGAGACCCAGTACTTC. Residues: CASSVHGTTTYQETQYF.

V usage is TRBV7-2 and J usage is TRBJ1-5, with unresolved D. Trimming removed 1 base from V and 5 bases from J, with 6 bases in between. CDR3 length: 13 amino acids. Germline lookup yields CDR1 SGHTA and CDR2 FQGNSA. The CDR3 here is CASSLERDQPQHF. The CDR3 DNA reads as TGTGCCAGCAGCTTAGAACGAGATCAGCCCCAGCATTTT.

There are a few counts of this clone. V gene TRBV7-3 combines with J gene TRBJ2-1, with D uncertain. V shed 6 bases and J shed 0 bases, with 12 bases lying between them. Germline loops: CDR1 SGHTA, CDR2 FQGTGA. The CDR3 is 15 residues long. The CDR3 loop is CASRLESSSYNEQFF. The CDR3 DNA sequence: TGTGCCAGCAGATTAGAAAGTAGCTCCTACAATGAGCAGTTCTTC.

J is TRBJ1-2 and V is TRBV5-1, with TRBD1 as a possible D gene (5 bases). Trimming took off 1 base at V and 2 bases at J, with 9 bases between the two ends. The CDR3 extends over 14 amino acids. Germline CDR1 reads SGHRS; CDR2 reads YFSETQ. The CDR3 sequence is CASSLRTQNYGYTF. In DNA form, the CDR3 reads TGCGCCAGCAGCTTGAGGACACAGAACTATGGCTACACCTTC.

In its sample, this clone was seen once. The V call is TRBV11-2, the J call TRBJ1-2; D remains unclear. The CDR3 runs to 15 residues. With 1 base removed from V and 0 bases from J, the gap between germline ends came to 9 bases. The germline CDR1 and CDR2 sequences are SGHAT and FQNNGV. The CDR3 coding sequence is TGTGCCAGCAGCTTAGGTGGGCGAGCTAACTATGGCTACACCTTC. Translating gives CASSLGGRANYGYTF.

To note about this clone: This sample includes further DNA sequences coding for the same CDR3. The chain carries TRBV4-1 and TRBJ2-1; D is unresolved. The CDR3 is 14 residues long. From germline, CDR1 is MGHRA and CDR2 YSYEKL. V was clipped by 0 bases and J by 7 bases, with 10 bases between them. The CDR3 DNA is TGCGCCAGCAGCCAAGAAGGTACGCGGAATGAGCAGTTCTTC. Translating it yields CASSQEGTRNEQFF.

A single count supports this clone. This chain uses TRBV29-1 with TRBJ1-4; a possible D gene is TRBD1 (5 bases). Germline CDR1 reads SQVTM; CDR2 reads ANQGSEA. This CDR3 is 14 amino acids long. The V end lost 6 bases, the J end lost 4 bases, and 15 bases lay between the germline ends. CDR3 protein: CSVARGVGNEKLFF. The DNA of the CDR3 is TGCAGCGTCGCTCGGGGGGTCGGTAATGAAAAACTGTTTTTT. The full variable domain, completed using reference TRBV29-1 and TRBJ1-4, is SAVISQKPSRDICQRGTSLTIQCQVDSQVTMMFWYRQQPGQSLTLIATANQGSEATYESGFVIDKFPISRPNLTFSTLTVSNMSPEDSSIYLCSVARGVGNEKLFFGSGTQLSVL.

The rearrangement links TRBV7-6 to TRBJ1-6; D might be TRBD1 (6 bases). The ends were cut back, 3 bases at V and 8 bases at J, with 8 bases in the middle. The V gene's germline CDR1 is SGHVS and CDR2 FNYEAQ. The CDR3 is made up of 13 amino acids. CDR3 sequence reads: CASSFNRDSPLHF. The CDR3 coding sequence is TGTGCCAGCAGCTTTAACAGGGATTCACCCCTCCACTTT.

The rearrangement links TRBV27 to TRBJ2-5; the D call may be TRBD1 or TRBD2 (6 bases each). Germline loops: CDR1 MNHEY, CDR2 SMNVEV (reference sequence). The V end lost 5 bases, the J end lost 7 bases, and 11 bases lay between the germline ends. The CDR3 length is 12 residues. CDR3 in amino acids: CASSEQGGTQYF. For the CDR3, the DNA is TGTGCCAGCAGTGAACAGGGAGGGACCCAGTACTTC.